One sample yielded the 25 T cell receptor beta chains listed below, sequenced in a study of early T cells in non-severe SARS-CoV-2 infection. A single record per CDR3 protein comes from TCRdb applying MiXCR to the 5' RACE reads. Found here are 52,000 or so distinct CDR3 sequences, 12% of them singletons; the top ten hold under 1.5%. The sequencing sample was made of whole blood. The receptors come from an adult who was a healthcare worker with PCR-confirmed SARS-CoV-2 infection or an uninfected control (not recorded which).

V gene TRBV7-2 combines with J gene TRBJ2-3; possible D gene TRBD2, 6 bases. The V and J ends lost 3 bases and 0 bases respectively, with 13 bases between them. Germline values: CDR1 SGHTA, CDR2 FQGNSA. There are 16 residues in the CDR3. The CDR3 DNA reads TGTGCCAGCAGCTTCCGCGGGACGCTAAGCACAGATACGCAGTATTTT. Its protein is CASSFRGTLSTDTQYF.

This clonotype was observed at least ten times. This chain joins TRBV9 and TRBJ1-3; tentative D call: TRBD1 (5 bases). Germline CDR1 SGDLS, CDR2 YYNGEE. Trimming left V 0 bases short and J 7 bases short, with 14 bases between. The CDR3 is 15 amino acids. CDR3 loop: CASSVDGPGRNTIYF. The DNA for the CDR3 is TGTGCCAGCAGCGTAGATGGTCCAGGGCGGAACACCATATATTTT.

This clonotype was observed at least ten times. This chain joins TRBV14 and TRBJ2-1; D is unresolved. The V end lost 1 base, the J end lost 9 bases, and 4 bases lay between the germline ends. The CDR3 extends over 11 amino acids. Germline values: CDR1 SGHDN, CDR2 FVKESK. CDR3 nucleotides: TGTGCCAGCAGCCAAGTAATTGAGCAGTTCTTC. Translating it yields CASSQVIEQFF. The entire variable domain, with the rest obtained from reference TRBV14 and TRBJ2-1, is as follows: EAGVTQFPSHSVIEKGQTVTLRCDPISGHDNLYWYRRVMGKEIKFLLHFVKESKQDESGMPNNRFLAERTGGTYSTLKVQPAELEDSGVYFCASSQVIEQFFGPGTRLTVL.

This clonotype was seen a few times. J is TRBJ1-3 and V is TRBV10-3, with TRBD1 matching 9 bases. CDR3 length: 15 residues. J lost 4 bases, V lost 6 bases, and 7 bases had no gene match. Germline V gene sequence: CDR1 ENHRY, CDR2 SYGVKD. The chain's CDR3 is CAIRDGTGRGNTIYF. CDR3 DNA sequence: TGTGCCATCAGGGACGGGACAGGGAGAGGAAACACCATATATTTT.

The rearrangement links TRBV6-1 to TRBJ2-7; 8 bases match TRBD1. The CDR3 is 13 residues long. Germline CDR1 reads MNHNS; CDR2 reads SASEGT. After removal of 6 bases from V and 5 bases from J, the junction contained 6 bases not matched to a gene. CDR3 loop: CASRETGVDEQYF. In DNA, the CDR3 is TGTGCCAGCAGAGAGACAGGGGTGGACGAGCAGTACTTC.

This clonotype was observed at least ten times. This sequence joins TRBV6-5 and TRBJ1-2; possibly TRBD1 for D (5 bases). CDR1 is MNHEY and CDR2 is SVGAGI in the germline V gene. This CDR3 spans 15 amino acids. Between the trimmed V and J ends, which lost 6 bases and 4 bases, there was a span of 18 bases. The CDR3 bases are TGTGCCAGCAGCCCAACTCGGGACGCCGGCTATGGCTACACCTTC. Translated: CASSPTRDAGYGYTF.

The table lists this clonotype with a few counts. The rearrangement joins TRBV9 to TRBJ2-3; D might be TRBD1 or TRBD2, each matching 6 bases. The germline V gene has CDR1 SGDLS and CDR2 YYNGEE. The CDR3 has 16 residues. V was shortened by 4 bases and J by 1 base, with 16 bases between the two germline ends. CDR3 loop: CASSSREGGRTDTQYF. Here the CDR3 DNA reads TGTGCCAGCAGCAGTCGAGAGGGGGGACGCACAGATACGCAGTATTTT.

The chain joins TRBV7-8 to TRBJ2-1; a weak D match, TRBD2 (6 bases). V was cut by 7 bases and J by 12 bases, with 22 bases left in between. From germline, CDR1 is SGHVS and CDR2 FQNEAQ. This CDR3 is 14 amino acids long. The CDR3 region has the DNA TGTGCCAGCACTCCCCTAAGGGCGACTAGAGGGCAGTTCTTC. Its protein product is CASTPLRATRGQFF.

The chain links TRBV30 to TRBJ1-1; D is undetermined. The CDR3 loop spans 15 amino acids. The germline V gene has CDR1 GTSNPN and CDR2 SVGIG (reference sequence). The V end was cut by 0 bases, the J end by 1 base, with 12 bases between. The CDR3 reads CAWSVLGRKNTEAFF. The CDR3, as DNA: TGTGCCTGGAGTGTACTTGGTCGGAAGAACACTGAAGCTTTCTTT.

In this sample, this clonotype turned up many times. The rearrangement links TRBV10-2 to TRBJ2-7; D might be TRBD1 (6 bases). This CDR3 region has 11 residues. CDR1 WSHSY and CDR2 SAAADI come from the germline V gene. V was shortened by 6 bases and J by 7 bases, with 10 bases between the two germline ends. The CDR3 DNA is TGCGCCAGCAGGGGGGCGGTTGAGCAGTACTTC. Its translation: CASRGAVEQYF.

The V and J genes are TRBV19 and TRBJ2-6, with D tentatively TRBD2 (5 bases). Per germline, CDR1 LNHDA and CDR2 SQIVND (reference sequence). Trimming pared 7 bases from V and 0 bases from J, leaving 7 bases between. The CDR3 sequence is 14 residues long. The DNA for the CDR3 is TGTGCCAGTAATCGGGACTCTGGGGCCAACGTCCTGACTTTC. Its translation is CASNRDSGANVLTF.

This clonotype occurred a few times. The chain carries TRBV29-1 and TRBJ2-7; D may be TRBD1 (6 bases). V lost 6 bases and J 0 bases, leaving 15 bases between the germline ends. The germline gives CDR1 SQVTM, CDR2 ANQGSEA. This CDR3 comprises 14 residues. The CDR3 is CSVIQGAHSYEQYF. The CDR3 region has the DNA TGCAGCGTGATACAGGGAGCCCACTCCTACGAGCAGTACTTC.

The table lists this clonotype with many counts. V usage is TRBV7-9 and J usage is TRBJ2-7, with a weak D call TRBD1 (6 bases). This CDR3 contains 15 residues. The germline gives CDR1 SEHNR, CDR2 FQNEAQ (reference sequence). The V end was cut by 0 bases, the J end by 1 base, with 10 bases between. CDR3 residues: CASSLADRWSYEQYF. CDR3 DNA sequence: TGTGCCAGCAGCTTAGCCGACAGGTGGTCCTACGAGCAGTACTTC.

This clonotype was seen repeatedly, ten times or more. J is TRBJ2-1 and V is TRBV20-1; possibly TRBD2 for D (6 bases). CDR3 length equals 14 residues. CDR1 and CDR2 (germline): DFQATT, SNEGSKA (reference sequence). Trimming took off 6 bases at V and 2 bases at J, with 14 bases between the two ends. CDR3 DNA sequence: TGCAGTGCCACTATGGGGGAGGCCTACAATGAGCAGTTCTTC. Protein product: CSATMGEAYNEQFF.

This clonotype was picked up a small number of times. This sequence joins TRBV15 and TRBJ1-2; a possible D gene is TRBD1 (6 bases). The germline V and J ends were trimmed by 5 bases and 2 bases, with 15 bases remaining between them. The CDR3 sequence is 15 residues long. Germline values: CDR1 LNHNV, CDR2 YYDKDF (reference sequence). The CDR3 sequence is CATSSRGGSNYGYTF. The CDR3 DNA sequence: TGTGCCACCAGCTCCAGGGGAGGCAGCAACTATGGCTACACCTTC.

This clonotype appeared many times. This chain connects TRBV9 to TRBJ2-7; 7 bases fit TRBD1. CDR1 SGDLS and CDR2 YYNGEE come from the germline V gene. V gave up 1 base and J gave up 0 bases; unmatched junction bases: 1. There are 14 residues in the CDR3. As DNA, the CDR3 is TGTGCCAGCAGCGTACGGGACAGCTCCTACGAGCAGTACTTC. This sequence encodes CASSVRDSSYEQYF.

The chain links TRBV12-3 or TRBV12-4 to TRBJ2-7; no clear D. CDR3 size: 15 residues. Trimming took off 3 bases at V and 7 bases at J, with 19 bases between the two ends. The CDR3 DNA is TGTGCCAGCAGTTTCACCCGGCTCCCTCCTGGAGAGCAGTACTTC. Amino acids: CASSFTRLPPGEQYF.

This clonotype was counted a few times. The chain links TRBV30 to TRBJ1-2; perhaps TRBD1 as D (6 bases). The CDR3 contains 12 residues. Germline values: CDR1 GTSNPN, CDR2 SVGIG (reference sequence). V was pared by 5 bases and J by 6 bases, with 13 bases between. The CDR3 region is CAWETKGDGYTF. Written as DNA, the CDR3 is TGTGCCTGGGAGACTAAGGGGGATGGCTACACCTTC.

This chain uses TRBV15 with TRBJ2-5; the match to TRBD1 covers 9 bases. The CDR3 has 17 amino acids. Germline V lookup: CDR1 LNHNV, CDR2 YYDKDF (reference sequence). Trimming took 1 base from V and 2 from J; bases not matched to a gene: 8. The CDR3 DNA sequence: TGTGCCACCAGCAGAGGGACGACAGGGGGTCAACAAGAGACCCAGTACTTC. As protein: CATSRGTTGGQQETQYF. The complete variable domain, with remaining parts taken from reference TRBV15 and TRBJ2-5, reads DAMVIQNPRYQVTQFGKPVTLSCSQTLNHNVMYWYQQKSSQAPKLLFHYYDKDFNNEADTPDNFQSRRPNTSFCFLDIRSPGLGDTAMYLCATSRGTTGGQQETQYFGPGTRLLVL.

The V gene is TRBV20-1, the J gene TRBJ2-5; tentatively, D is TRBD1 (5 bases). CDR1 is DFQATT and CDR2 is SNEGSKA in the germline V gene (reference sequence). The germline V and J ends were trimmed by 6 bases and 7 bases, with 12 bases remaining between them. CDR3 size: 11 residues. CDR3 in amino acids: CSASDRGTQYF. The DNA of the CDR3 is TGCAGTGCCTCCGATAGGGGGACCCAGTACTTC.

The chain uses TRBV10-2 and TRBJ1-3, with D hard to call. Trimming stripped 6 bases from V and 4 bases from J, with 16 bases between. Germline CDR1 reads WSHSY; CDR2 reads SAAADI. The CDR3 loop spans 15 amino acids. CDR3 loop: CASRLQRSPGNTIYF. The CDR3 nucleotides are TGCGCCAGCAGACTGCAGAGGAGCCCCGGAAACACCATATATTTT.

This clonotype was detected ten times or more. The chain carries TRBV18 and TRBJ1-6; D is perhaps TRBD1 (5 bases). V lost 3 bases, J lost 4 bases, and 7 bases lay in between. The CDR3 runs 14 residues. Germline V lookup: CDR1 KGHSH, CDR2 LQKENI. CDR3 amino acids: CASSPQGYNSPLHF. For the CDR3, the DNA is TGTGCCAGCTCACCGCAGGGTTATAATTCACCCCTCCACTTT.

The sample holds a few counts of this clonotype. The chain links TRBV10-1 to TRBJ1-4; D not certain. With 4 bases removed from V and 11 bases from J, the gap between germline ends came to 8 bases. Germline-derived CDR1 and CDR2 are WNHNN and SYGVQD (reference sequence). The CDR3 runs to 11 residues. The CDR3 region has the DNA TGCGCCAGCAGTGGTGGAGGGAAACTGTTTTTT. It translates to CASSGGGKLFF.

The rearrangement uses TRBV7-2 and TRBJ2-5; D remains unclear. Germline CDR1 and CDR2: SGHTA and FQGNSA. V was clipped by 5 bases and J by 7 bases, with 8 bases between them. The CDR3 length is 11 residues. The CDR3 DNA reads as TGTGCCAGCAGCAGAAGGGTGACCCAGTACTTC. Translation gives CASSRRVTQYF.

The chain links TRBV7-2 to TRBJ2-3; D not resolved. This CDR3 region has 14 residues. Germline V lookup: CDR1 SGHTA, CDR2 FQGNSA. Between the trimmed V and J ends, which lost 5 bases and 2 bases, there was a span of 11 bases. The CDR3 DNA sequence: TGTGCCAGCAGCCCCCTCGGTTACACAGATACGCAGTATTTT. Translated, it gives CASSPLGYTDTQYF.